This T cell receptor (beta chain) was profiled in a study of T-cell memory formation after mild COVID-19. Background on the study: TCR clustering was largely donor specific.

Findings and limits, study-wide: Cross-reactive memory seemingly joined, as some responding clones were found in pre-infection memory. Mainly in CM and EM were contracting CD4+ clones; CD8+ were in EMRA.

TCRalpha and TCRbeta libraries used 5'RACE with constant-segment primers and UMIs. TCRdb itself ran the 5' RACE reads through MiXCR, one entry per CDR3 protein. In the table there are about 4,300 distinct CDR3 sequences, less than 20% of which are singletons. By share of the sample, this clonotype is medium-sized (0.01 to 0.1%). Its antigen is undetermined. V lost 0 bases, J lost 5 bases, and 4 bases stayed unmatched. This CDR3 is built from 14 residues. CDR1 is SGHDT, CDR2 YYEEEE, per germline. The rearrangement joins TRBV5-6 to TRBJ2-5; 7 bases map to TRBD1. Sequenced input: PBMCs or a T cell subset sorted from them (not recorded which). The receptor was derived from an adult who had mild COVID-19 (a few samples of this study predate the infection). Cell type and time point are not known. The CDR3: CASSLGRGYETQYF. For the CDR3, the DNA is TGTGCCAGCAGCTTGGGCAGGGGGTATGAGACCCAGTACTTC. Together with reference TRBV5-6 and TRBJ2-5, the CDR3 gives the full variable domain: DAGVTQSPTHLIKTRGQQVTLRCSPKSGHDTVSWYQQALGQGPQFIFQYYEEEERQRGNFPDRFSGHQFPNYSSELNVNALLLGDSALYLCASSLGRGYETQYFGPGTRLLVL.